These 13 T cell receptor beta chains share one sample of origin, sequenced in a study of T cells in women clearing cervical HPV infection. Clones were read by immunoSEQ multiplex PCR, and TCRdb kept only the in-frame ones, dropping some. This repertoire includes roughly 48,000 clones. The specimen was blood buffy coat. Receptors originate from a woman between 18 and 70 years old with a cervical HPV16 infection that either progressed to CIN3+ or cleared (not recorded which).

CDR3 DNA, as far as it was read: TGTGCCAGCAGCTCCCTGGGCTACTACGAG. This sequence encodes CASSSLGYYE. The entire CDR3 reads CASSSLGYYEQYF. The chain is built from TRBV5-4 and TRBJ2-7; unclear D gene. The observed sequence ends 3 residues before the CDR3 terminus, with the missing tail filled in from the germline J gene. V dropped 3 bases and J dropped 3 bases, with 10 bases sitting between them. Per germline, CDR1 SGHNT and CDR2 YYREEE (reference sequence). CDR3 length: 13 amino acids.

Incomplete CDR3 DNA: TGTGCCAGCAGCCCCCGGACTAGCGGGTTTTACGAG. Protein sequence: CASSPRTSGFYE. The whole CDR3 region reads CASSPRTSGFYEQYF. This sequence joins TRBV7-9 and TRBJ2-7; 11 bases map to TRBD2. The observed sequence ends 3 residues before the CDR3 terminus, with the missing tail filled in from the germline J gene. With V trimmed by 5 bases and J by 4 bases, 7 bases remained unmatched. CDR1 is SEHNR and CDR2 is FQNEAQ in the germline V gene (reference sequence). The CDR3 consists of 15 residues.

With respect to this clone: Read coverage stops 3 residues before the CDR3 terminus; the germline J gene supplies the remainder. The chain links TRBV20-1 to TRBJ1-6; a possible D gene is TRBD1 (5 bases). The V end lost 5 bases, the J end lost 6 bases, and 14 bases lay between the germline ends. The CDR3 consists of 14 residues. Per the germline V gene, CDR1 is DFQATT and CDR2 is SNEGSKA (reference sequence). The CDR3 protein is CSALPGDFNSPLHF. The DNA read from the CDR3 is TGCAGTGCTCTGCCCGGGGACTTTAATTCACCC.

As to this clone: The read terminates 3 residues ahead of where the CDR3 ends, so the germline J gene completes it. This rearrangement joins TRBV11-2 to TRBJ2-7; D is possibly TRBD1 (6 bases). CDR3 size: 15 residues. CDR1 and CDR2 from the germline V gene are SGHAT and FQNNGV. Trimming stripped 0 bases from V and 6 bases from J, with 15 bases between. CDR3 sequence reads: CASSLDPHRVSEQYF. Partial CDR3 DNA: TGTGCCAGCAGCTTAGATCCGCACAGGGTCAGCGAG.

The chain's CDR3 is CSAGAVSGAYNEQFF. The sequenced CDR3 bases are TGCAGTGCTGGAGCGGTTAGCGGGGCCTACAATGAG. The chain recombines TRBV20-1 with TRBJ2-1; 8 bases map to TRBD2. The observed sequence ends 3 residues before the CDR3 terminus, with the missing tail filled in from the germline J gene. With V trimmed by 5 bases and J by 2 bases, 8 bases remained unmatched. The CDR3 runs to 15 residues. Germline CDR1 DFQATT, CDR2 SNEGSKA (reference sequence).

Concerning this clone: The read finishes 3 residues shy of the CDR3 end, and the germline J gene is used to complete it. The chain uses TRBV12-3 or TRBV12-4 and TRBJ1-6, with D tentatively TRBD1 (5 bases). The V and J ends lost 6 bases and 9 bases respectively, with 21 bases between them. The CDR3 length is 16 residues. The CDR3 here is CASSPRGAGLLSPLHF. The CDR3 bases that were read are TGTGCCAGCAGCCCTAGAGGGGCAGGGTTACTTTCACCC.

About this clone: The CDR3 end falls 3 residues outside the read, so it is completed with the germline J gene. The chain employs TRBV12-3 or TRBV12-4 and TRBJ1-3; no reliable D call. The length of the CDR3 is 14 residues. The germline V and J ends were trimmed by 6 bases and 0 bases, with 9 bases remaining between them. CDR3 bases read: TGTGCCAGCAGACGACTGCTCTCTGGAAACACC. Translating gives CASRRLLSGNT. The entire CDR3 protein reads CASRRLLSGNTIYF.

Turning to this clone: The CDR3 goes on 3 residues after the read ends, and that part is filled in from the germline J gene. This rearrangement joins TRBV5-1 to TRBJ2-1; D is perhaps TRBD1 (6 bases). The germline V gene has CDR1 SGHRS and CDR2 YFSETQ. Between the trimmed V and J ends, which lost 4 bases and 9 bases, there was a span of 14 bases. The CDR3 has 13 residues. CDR3: CASSPMGAGEQFF. The sequenced CDR3 bases are TGCGCCAGCAGCCCCATGGGGGCGGGTGAG. The full variable domain, with the rest looked up from reference TRBV5-1 and TRBJ2-1, is KAGVTQTPRYLIKTRGQQVTLSCSPISGHRSVSWYQQTPGQGLQFLFEYFSETQRNKGNFPGRFSGRQFSNSRSEMNVSTLELGDSALYLCASSPMGAGEQFFGPGTRLTVL.

With regard to this clone: The CDR3 extends 3 residues past the end of the read, so its final part is completed from the germline J gene. The gene calls are TRBV13 and TRBJ2-7; TRBD2 aligns across 12 bases. J was trimmed by 2 bases and V by 0 bases; bases with no gene match: 5. CDR3 length: 17 amino acids. The germline V gene encodes CDR1 PRHDT and CDR2 FYEKMQ (reference sequence). The covered CDR3 bases are TGTGCCAGCAGCTTAGGGGGACTAGCGGGCGCCCCCTACGAG. Its translation: CASSLGGLAGAPYE. The CDR3 in full is CASSLGGLAGAPYEQYF.

A remark on this clone: Read coverage stops 3 residues before the CDR3 terminus; the germline J gene supplies the remainder. This chain connects TRBV7-6 to TRBJ2-3, with D possibly being TRBD2 (5 bases). Trimming cost V 5 bases and J 2 bases, with 17 bases left between them. The germline gives CDR1 SGHVS, CDR2 FNYEAQ. The CDR3 spans 16 residues. The sequenced part of the CDR3 DNA is TGTGCCAGCAGCCAACTGTCTGGGCTAGCCACAGATACG. Translating it yields CASSQLSGLATDT. The full CDR3 is CASSQLSGLATDTQYF.

CDR3 DNA, as far as it was read: TGCGCCAGCAGCTTGGGTGCGGGACAGGGGGCAGATACG. Encoded protein: CASSLGAGQGADT. The whole CDR3 sequence is CASSLGAGQGADTQYF. This rearrangement joins TRBV5-1 to TRBJ2-3; TRBD1 matches 11 bases. The read gets to within 3 residues of the CDR3 end, and the germline J gene fills in the rest. Germline V gives CDR1 SGHRS, CDR2 YFSETQ. The CDR3 is 16 residues long. V was clipped by 0 bases and J by 4 bases; unmatched bases: 4.

As concerns this clone: The read ends 3 residues early relative to the CDR3; the germline J gene fills the gap. The chain links TRBV14 to TRBJ1-1; possibly TRBD1 for D (6 bases). This CDR3 is 13 amino acids long. V shed 4 bases and J shed 1 base, with 7 bases lying between them. CDR1 and CDR2 (germline): SGHDN, FVKESK. The CDR3 loop reads CASSLQGNTEAFF. The part of the CDR3 DNA that was read is TGTGCCAGCAGCCTACAGGGGAACACTGAA.

On this clone: The CDR3 end lies 3 residues beyond the end of the read and is filled in from the germline J gene. The V call is TRBV14, the J call TRBJ2-1; no firm D call. Germline values: CDR1 SGHDN, CDR2 FVKESK. V gave up 6 bases and J gave up 4 bases, with 22 bases separating them. This CDR3 contains 17 residues. The covered CDR3 bases are TGTGCCAGCAGTTTTCGTTCACCAGGTCCCCTTTACAATGAG. Translated: CASSFRSPGPLYNE. The whole CDR3 sequence reads CASSFRSPGPLYNEQFF.